The T cell receptor beta chain under discussion was sequenced for a study of blood T cell repertoires in COVID-19. Method: immunoSEQ multiplex PCR; TCRdb's copy keeps in-frame clones and lacks some. Found here are about 310,000 clones, approximately 85% of them singletons; the top ten hold about 2%. V was pared by 8 bases and J by 0 bases, with 7 bases of the junction left unmatched. Germline loops: CDR1 MNHEY, CDR2 SVGAGI. CDR3 length: 15 amino acids. Each recovered donor of Cohort 3 presented with two negative PCRs, clearance, or symptom resolution. Specimen: PBMCs or T cells enriched from blood (not recorded which). V is TRBV6-5 and J is TRBJ2-1; the match to TRBD1 covers 7 bases. This TCR was sampled from a man aged 25 to 40 who had recovered from COVID-19. CDR3 in amino acids: CASVTRDSSYNEQFF. CDR3 nucleotides: TGTGCCAGCGTTACCCGGGACAGCTCCTACAATGAGCAGTTCTTC.